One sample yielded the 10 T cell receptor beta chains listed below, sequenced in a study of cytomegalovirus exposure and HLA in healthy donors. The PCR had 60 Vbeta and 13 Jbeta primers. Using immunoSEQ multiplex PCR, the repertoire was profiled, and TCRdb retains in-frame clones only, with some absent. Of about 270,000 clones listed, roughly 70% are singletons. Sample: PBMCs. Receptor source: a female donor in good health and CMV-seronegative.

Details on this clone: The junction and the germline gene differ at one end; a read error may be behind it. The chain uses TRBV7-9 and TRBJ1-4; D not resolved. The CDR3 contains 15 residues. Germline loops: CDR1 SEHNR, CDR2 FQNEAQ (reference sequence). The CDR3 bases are TGTTCCAGCAGCCGCCCGACTCGGGCGGGGGAAAAACTGTTTTTT. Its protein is CSSSRPTRAGEKLFF.

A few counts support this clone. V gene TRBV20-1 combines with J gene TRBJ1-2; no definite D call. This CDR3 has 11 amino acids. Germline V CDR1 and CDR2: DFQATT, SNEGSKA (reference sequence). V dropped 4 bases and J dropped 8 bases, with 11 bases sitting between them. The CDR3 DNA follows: TGCAGTGCTACATGGCAGAAGGGCTACACCTTC. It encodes CSATWQKGYTF.

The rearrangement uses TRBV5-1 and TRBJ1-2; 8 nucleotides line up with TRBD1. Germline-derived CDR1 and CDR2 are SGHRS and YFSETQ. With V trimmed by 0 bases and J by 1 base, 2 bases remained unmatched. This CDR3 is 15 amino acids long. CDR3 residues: CASSLGDRGNYGYTF. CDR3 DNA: TGCGCCAGCAGCTTGGGTGACAGGGGTAACTATGGCTACACCTTC. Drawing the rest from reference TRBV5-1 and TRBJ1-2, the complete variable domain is KAGVTQTPRYLIKTRGQQVTLSCSPISGHRSVSWYQQTPGQGLQFLFEYFSETQRNKGNFPGRFSGRQFSNSRSEMNVSTLELGDSALYLCASSLGDRGNYGYTFGSGTRLTVV.

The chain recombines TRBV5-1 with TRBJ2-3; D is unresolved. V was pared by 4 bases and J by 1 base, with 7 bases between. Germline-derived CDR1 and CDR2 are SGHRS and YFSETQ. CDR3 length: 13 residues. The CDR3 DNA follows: TGCGCCAGCAGCCCTGAGGGCACAGATACGCAGTATTTT. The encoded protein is CASSPEGTDTQYF.

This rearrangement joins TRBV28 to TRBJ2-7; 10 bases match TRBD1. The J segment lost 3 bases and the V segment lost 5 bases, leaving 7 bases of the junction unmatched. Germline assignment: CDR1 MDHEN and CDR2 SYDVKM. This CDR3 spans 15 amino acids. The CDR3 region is CASSITGQGSYEQYF. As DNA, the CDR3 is TGTGCCAGCAGTATAACGGGACAGGGGAGCTACGAGCAGTACTTC.

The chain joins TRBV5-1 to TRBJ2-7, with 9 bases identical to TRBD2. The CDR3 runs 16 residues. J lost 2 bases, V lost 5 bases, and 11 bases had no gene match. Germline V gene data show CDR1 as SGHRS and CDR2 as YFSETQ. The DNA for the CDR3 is TGCGCCAGCAGACTCGACTATAGCGGGAGCGCCTACGAGCAGTACTTC. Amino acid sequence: CASRLDYSGSAYEQYF.

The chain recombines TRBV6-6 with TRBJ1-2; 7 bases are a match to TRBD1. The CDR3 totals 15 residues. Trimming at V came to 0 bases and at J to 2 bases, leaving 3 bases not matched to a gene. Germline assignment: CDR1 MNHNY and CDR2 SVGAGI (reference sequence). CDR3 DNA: TGTGCCAGCAGTTACTCGACAGGGTACAACTATGGCTACACCTTC. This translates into CASSYSTGYNYGYTF.

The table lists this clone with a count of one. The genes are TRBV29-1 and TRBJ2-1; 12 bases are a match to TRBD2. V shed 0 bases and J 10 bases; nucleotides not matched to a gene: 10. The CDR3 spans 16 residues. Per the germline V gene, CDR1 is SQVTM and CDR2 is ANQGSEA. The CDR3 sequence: CSVEDRRLAGVEEQFF. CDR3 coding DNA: TGCAGCGTTGAAGATCGTAGACTAGCGGGAGTAGAGGAGCAGTTCTTC.

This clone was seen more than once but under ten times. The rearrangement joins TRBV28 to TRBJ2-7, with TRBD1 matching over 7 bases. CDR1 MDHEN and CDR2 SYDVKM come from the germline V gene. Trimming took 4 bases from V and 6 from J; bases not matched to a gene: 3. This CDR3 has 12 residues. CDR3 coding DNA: TGTGCCAGCAGTTCGACAGGGTTCGAGCAGTACTTC. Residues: CASSSTGFEQYF.

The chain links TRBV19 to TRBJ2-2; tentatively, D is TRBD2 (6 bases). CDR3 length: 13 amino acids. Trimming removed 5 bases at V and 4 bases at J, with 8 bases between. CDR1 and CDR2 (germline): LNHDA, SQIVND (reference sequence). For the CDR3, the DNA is TGTGCCAGTAGTGGTAGCGGCACCGGGGAGCTGTTTTTT. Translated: CASSGSGTGELFF. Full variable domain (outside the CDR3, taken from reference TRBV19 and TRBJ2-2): DGGITQSPKYLFRKEGQNVTLSCEQNLNHDAMYWYRQDPGQGLRLIYYSQIVNDFQKGDIAEGYSVSREKKESFPLTVTSAQKNPTAFYLCASSGSGTGELFFGEGSRLTVL.